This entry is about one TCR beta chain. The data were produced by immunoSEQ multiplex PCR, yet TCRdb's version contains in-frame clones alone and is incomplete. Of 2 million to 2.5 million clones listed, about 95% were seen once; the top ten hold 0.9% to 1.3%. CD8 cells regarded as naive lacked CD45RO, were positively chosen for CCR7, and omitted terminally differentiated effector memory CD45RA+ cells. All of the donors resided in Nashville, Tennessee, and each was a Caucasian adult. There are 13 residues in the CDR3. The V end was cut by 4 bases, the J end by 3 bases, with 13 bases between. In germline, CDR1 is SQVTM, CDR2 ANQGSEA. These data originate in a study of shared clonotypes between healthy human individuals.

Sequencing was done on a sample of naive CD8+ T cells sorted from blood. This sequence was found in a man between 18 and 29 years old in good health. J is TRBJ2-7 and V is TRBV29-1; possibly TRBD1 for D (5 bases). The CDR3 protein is CSVGFGQGYEQYF. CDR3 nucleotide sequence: TGCAGCGTTGGGTTCGGCCAGGGCTACGAGCAGTACTTC.